The 17 T cell receptor beta chains listed next were all sequenced from one sample in a study of glioma-infiltrating T cells. The iRepertoire nested amplicon-rescue multiplex PCR amplified TCR alpha and beta CDR3s from RNA. TCRdb analysed the multiplex PCR reads with MiXCR anew, one entry per CDR3 protein. The sample includes fewer than 200,000 distinct CDR3 sequences, roughly two fifths seen only once; the top ten take over 4%. Sequenced sample: glioma tissue, nonneoplastic brain tissue, or PBMCs (not recorded which). These receptors all stem from a human donor with low-grade glioma or glioblastoma, undergoing nonglioma brain surgery, or in good health (not recorded which).

This clonotype showed up many times. This chain uses TRBV28 with TRBJ2-7; 8 bases line up with TRBD2. Trimming removed 5 bases from V and 5 bases from J; junction bases left unmatched: 11. Germline CDR1 MDHEN, CDR2 SYDVKM. The length of the CDR3 is 15 residues. CDR3 in amino acids: CASSPTRSGSHEQYF. The CDR3 DNA follows: TGTGCCAGCAGTCCGACAAGAAGCGGGAGCCACGAGCAGTACTTC.

This clonotype occurred many times. This chain uses TRBV6-6 with TRBJ2-7; 11 nucleotides match TRBD2. The germline CDR1 and CDR2 sequences are MNHNY and SVGAGI (reference sequence). CDR3 length: 16 residues. V shed 0 bases and J 6 bases; nucleotides not matched to a gene: 7. CDR3 loop: CASSYSNRLAGGEQYF. CDR3 nucleotide sequence: TGTGCCAGCAGTTACTCGAATCGTCTAGCGGGAGGCGAGCAGTACTTC.

V gene TRBV4-2 combines with J gene TRBJ2-7; 8 positions agree with TRBD2. Germline V CDR1 and CDR2: LGHNA, YNFKEQ. V lost 4 bases to trimming and J lost 4 bases; unmatched junction nucleotides: 15. The CDR3 is made up of 17 amino acids. CDR3 coding DNA: TGTGCCAGCAGCCGTCTGGGTGGGCTAGCGGGTCTATACGAGCAGTACTTC. Its protein product is CASSRLGGLAGLYEQYF.

This clonotype was seen just once. The chain has TRBV18 and TRBJ1-1, with 10 bases fitting TRBD2. The J call could be wrong; TRBJ2-2 is a better fit for the DNA end. This CDR3 has 16 residues. Germline V lookup: CDR1 KGHSH, CDR2 LQKENI. The CDR3 spells CASSPNSGRANGELFF. As DNA, the CDR3 is TGTGCCAGCTCACCAAACAGCGGGAGGGCCAACGGGGAGCTGTTTTTT.

A note on this clonotype: A single base separates this from a much larger clone, so it may be a read error. The chain uses TRBV7-2 and TRBJ1-1; D unclear. Germline assignment: CDR1 SGHTA and CDR2 FQGNSA. The length of the CDR3 is 15 residues. The CDR3 region is CASSLVSDMNNEAFF. The CDR3 region has the DNA TGTGCCAGCAGCTTAGTTTCAGACATGAACAATGAAGCTTTCTTT.

With regard to this clonotype: One end of the junction is discordant with germline, which a read error may explain. The CDR3 coding sequence is TGCGCCAGCAGCCAAGTCGCAACTAGCACAGATGCGCAGTATTTT. Amino acid sequence: CASSQVATSTDAQYF. V gene TRBV4-1 combines with J gene TRBJ2-3; tentative D call: TRBD2 (6 bases). The CDR3 spans 15 residues. The germline V gene has CDR1 MGHRA and CDR2 YSYEKL.

This clonotype was seen repeatedly, ten times or more. This chain joins TRBV2 and TRBJ1-3; D is uncertain. The germline CDR1 and CDR2 sequences are SNHLY and FYNNEI. This CDR3 is built from 11 residues. The V end was cut by 7 bases, the J end by 6 bases, with 7 bases between. The CDR3 region has the DNA TGTGCCAGCACTAGCGAAAACACCATATATTTT. This gives the protein CASTSENTIYF.

Comments on this clonotype: An end of the junction differs from the germline gene, which may be a read error. The chain links TRBV4-1 to TRBJ2-5, with 7 bases lining up with TRBD1. CDR3 length equals 16 residues. CDR1 and CDR2 (germline): MGHRA, YSYEKL. The CDR3 reads CASSQGGQLVQETKYF. The CDR3 DNA sequence: TGCGCCAGCAGCCAAGGGGGACAGTTGGTGCAAGAGACCAAGTACTTC.

Details on this clonotype: A much larger clone lies a single base off, so this may be a read error. The CDR3 sequence: CASSLWAPNTEAFF. The CDR3 region has the DNA TGTGCCAGCAGTTTATGGGCCCCGAACACTGAAGCTTTCTTT. The gene calls are TRBV12-3 or TRBV12-4 and TRBJ1-1; D unresolved. V lost 2 bases and J lost 1, with 8 bases in between. The CDR3 runs 14 residues.

This clonotype has a count of ten or more. V and J are TRBV6-6 and TRBJ2-7; D ambiguous. Germline CDR1 reads MNHNY; CDR2 reads SVGAGI (reference sequence). The CDR3 extends over 14 amino acids. The V end lost 0 bases, the J end lost 3 bases, and 9 bases lay between the germline ends. CDR3 DNA sequence: TGTGCCAGCAGTTACTCGTGGCGGCTCTACGAGCAGTACTTC. Amino acids: CASSYSWRLYEQYF.

As regards this clonotype: A much larger clone lies a single base off, so this may be a read error. The J gene is TRBJ1-1, the V gene TRBV2, with D unresolved. This CDR3 spans 14 amino acids. CDR1 and CDR2 from the germline V gene are SNHLY and FYNNEI. The CDR3 DNA is TGTTCCAGCAGCGCTGAAGGTGTGAACACTGAAGCTTTCTTT. Translating gives CSSSAEGVNTEAFF.

Comment on this clonotype: A much bigger clone sits one base away, suggesting this may be a read error. J is TRBJ2-5 and V is TRBV10-3; D unclear. The CDR3 extends over 13 amino acids. Germline V gene lookup returns CDR1 ENHRY and CDR2 SYGVKD. V shed 3 bases and J shed 0 bases, with 5 bases lying between them. The CDR3 sequence: CAISERHQETQYF. The CDR3 coding sequence is TGTGCCATCAGTGAAAGACACCAAGAGACCCAGTACTTC.

This clonotype was seen repeatedly, ten times or more. The rearrangement links TRBV20-1 to TRBJ2-1; the match to TRBD2 covers 14 bases. The CDR3 runs 14 residues. CDR1 DFQATT and CDR2 SNEGSKA come from the germline V gene (reference sequence). The junction had 7 bases not matched to a gene; V was cut back by 6 bases and J by 9 bases. This chain's CDR3 is CSARGTSGRSEQFF. CDR3 in DNA: TGCAGTGCAAGGGGGACTAGCGGGAGAAGTGAGCAGTTCTTC.

In this sample, this clonotype turned up many times. This chain joins TRBV6-1 and TRBJ2-1; tentatively, D is TRBD1 (5 bases). The germline CDR1 and CDR2 sequences are MNHNS and SASEGT. The ends were cut back, 9 bases at V and 0 bases at J, with 12 bases in the middle. This CDR3 is built from 14 residues. CDR3 nucleotide sequence: TGTGCCAGTACGGACACGAGCTCCTACAATGAGCAGTTCTTC. Its protein product is CASTDTSSYNEQFF.

This clonotype was observed at least ten times. The V call is TRBV12-3 or TRBV12-4, the J call TRBJ2-1; D might be TRBD1 or TRBD2, each matching 5 bases. The CDR3 runs 16 residues. V shed 7 bases and J shed 7 bases, with 23 bases lying between them. The CDR3 sequence: CASTSSVGPKTNEQFF. The CDR3 nucleotides are TGTGCCAGCACCTCATCGGTGGGACCCAAGACAAATGAGCAGTTCTTC.

The gene calls are TRBV28 and TRBJ2-3; D is uncertain. This CDR3 has 18 amino acids. The germline gives CDR1 MDHEN, CDR2 SYDVKM. V lost 1 base and J 0 bases, leaving 17 bases between the germline ends. The CDR3 coding sequence is TGTGCCAGCAGTTTATTGGGGATACCTACTTCTAGCACAGATACGCAGTATTTT. Its translation is CASSLLGIPTSSTDTQYF.

Concerning this clonotype: A much larger clone lies one base from this, so it may be a read error. The rearrangement joins TRBV7-2 to TRBJ2-7, with 8 positions matching TRBD2. The CDR3 extends over 15 amino acids. Germline-derived CDR1 and CDR2 are SGHTA and FQGNSA. The V segment lost 3 bases and the J segment 4 bases; nucleotides outside the gene matches: 8. Written as DNA, the CDR3 is TGTGCCAGCAGCTTTGACGGGACTAGAGGTTACGAGCAGTACTTC. As protein: CASSFDGTRGYEQYF.